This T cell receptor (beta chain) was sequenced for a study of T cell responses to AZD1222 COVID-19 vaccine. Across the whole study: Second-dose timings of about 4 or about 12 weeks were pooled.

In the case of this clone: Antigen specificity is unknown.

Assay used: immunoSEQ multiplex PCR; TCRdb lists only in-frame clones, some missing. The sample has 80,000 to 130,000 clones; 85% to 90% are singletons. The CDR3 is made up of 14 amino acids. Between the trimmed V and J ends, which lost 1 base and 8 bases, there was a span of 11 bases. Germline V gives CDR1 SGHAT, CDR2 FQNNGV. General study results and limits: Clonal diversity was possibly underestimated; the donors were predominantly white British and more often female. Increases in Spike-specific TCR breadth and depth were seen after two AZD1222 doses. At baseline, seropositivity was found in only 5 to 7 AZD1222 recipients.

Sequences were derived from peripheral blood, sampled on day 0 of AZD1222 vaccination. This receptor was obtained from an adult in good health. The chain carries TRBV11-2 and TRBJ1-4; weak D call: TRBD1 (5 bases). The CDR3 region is CASSLAGYGEKLFF. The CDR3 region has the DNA TGTGCCAGCAGCTTAGCAGGGTACGGCGAAAAACTGTTTTTT.